This T cell receptor beta chain stems from a study of blood T cell repertoires in COVID-19. Study summary: Specimens from acute and convalescent COVID-19 originated in the United States, Italy and Spain. The analysed material was cDNA or gDNA that came from T cells, B-cell-depleted T cells, or PBMCs.

Authors' analysis steps: Amplifying reference gene primers gave estimates of nucleated cell counts. Measured with immunoSEQ multiplex PCR; TCRdb has only the in-frame clones, and not every one. That table furnishes V, J and clone size, whereas the DNA furnished D and trimming. The top ten clones hold around 2.5% of a sample with about 220,000 clones, approximately 80% of them seen once. CDR3 size: 15 residues. Per the germline V gene, CDR1 is KGHDR and CDR2 is SFDVKD. V was clipped by 2 bases and J by 0 bases; unmatched bases: 1. This clonotype was sampled from a man aged 35 to 55 who had recovered from COVID-19. This chain joins TRBV24-1 and TRBJ2-3; 7 bases fit TRBD2. What was sequenced was peripheral blood. The CDR3 here is CATSDSAGSTDTQYF. In DNA, the CDR3 is TGTGCCACCAGTGATTCAGCGGGGAGCACAGATACGCAGTATTTT.